The entry that follows covers one T cell receptor (beta chain) sequence. Its antigen is still unknown. The data were obtained in a study of Ad26.COV2.S vaccination and SARS-CoV-2 variants. Assay used: immunoSEQ multiplex PCR; TCRdb lists only in-frame clones, some missing. The sample includes roughly 100,000 clones, around three quarters of them seen just once. Findings and limits, study-wide: People given the vaccine had a wider spike-specific TCR breadth than placebo recipients did. Vaccinees reportedly had broad spike-specific CD8+ and CD4+ T cell responses.

The source of this sequence is a human donor who had recovered from COVID-19. The sample consisted of peripheral blood, taken after recovery from COVID-19.

The chain's CDR3 is CASSLLAGLTDTQYF. The CDR3 DNA sequence: TGTGCCAGCTCACTCTTAGCGGGGTTGACAGATACGCAGTATTTT. This chain connects TRBV18 to TRBJ2-3, with 8 bases fitting TRBD2. This CDR3 region has 15 residues. V dropped 4 bases and J dropped 3; count of bases not matched to a gene: 6. CDR1 is KGHSH and CDR2 is LQKENI in the germline V gene.